Below are 30 T cell receptor beta chains sequenced from a single sample in a study of regulatory T cells in long-lasting Graves disease. Described time point: newly diagnosed GD, antithyroid drugs for less than 3 months. PBMCs were the source of the RNA used for TCR sequencing. Arm-PCR of CDR3 regions and iRepertoire HTBI primers were the basis on which TCR beta libraries were built. TCRdb ran MiXCR on the multiplex PCR reads and lists one entry per CDR3 protein. The sample includes roughly 440,000 distinct CDR3 sequences, about 16% of them seen just once. These data also featured in a second study, about T cells in Graves' hyperthyroidism and ophthalmopathy.

The specimen was peripheral blood mononuclear cells (PBMCs), collected at new diagnosis, from a patient treated with antithyroid drugs. The receptors originated from a woman younger than 30 with Graves disease.

Ten or more counts support this clonotype. The chain is built from TRBV18 and TRBJ2-3, with 8 bases matching TRBD1. V shed 8 bases and J 0 bases; nucleotides not matched to a gene: 7. The CDR3 covers 15 residues. Germline V gene lookup returns CDR1 KGHSH and CDR2 LQKENI. As DNA, the CDR3 is TGTGCCAGCAGCCCCCGGACAGGGAGCACAGATACGCAGTATTTT. Its protein product is CASSPRTGSTDTQYF.

A note on this clonotype: Possible read error: a much larger clone is one base away. The chain uses TRBV6-2 or TRBV6-3 and TRBJ2-1, with D uncertain. Germline V lookup: CDR1 MNHEY, CDR2 SVGEGT. The CDR3 contains 12 residues. The CDR3 DNA reads TGTGTCAGCACCGAACAGTGGCATGAGCAGTTCTTC. This codes for CVSTEQWHEQFF.

This rearrangement joins TRBV9 to TRBJ1-1; 10 bases are a match to TRBD1. This CDR3 has 14 residues. The germline V gene has CDR1 SGDLS and CDR2 YYNGEE. The trim removed 7 bases at V and 3 bases at J, leaving 6 bases unmatched. The chain's CDR3 is CASGRGTGDTEAFF. In DNA form, the CDR3 reads TGTGCCAGCGGCCGGGGGACAGGGGACACTGAAGCTTTCTTT.

At least ten counts were recorded for this clonotype. The chain recombines TRBV29-1 with TRBJ1-1, with 8 bases that match TRBD1. The germline V gene has CDR1 SQVTM and CDR2 ANQGSEA. The ends lost 7 bases at V and 2 bases at J; junction bases unmatched: 3. CDR3 length: 12 amino acids. CDR3 region: CSADRANTEAFF. DNA of the CDR3: TGCAGCGCGGACAGGGCCAACACTGAAGCTTTCTTT.

This clonotype was detected ten times or more. The rearrangement joins TRBV28 to TRBJ2-7, with 8 bases aligning to TRBD2. The CDR3 covers 15 residues. Germline V lookup: CDR1 MDHEN, CDR2 SYDVKM. V dropped 4 bases and J dropped 2; count of bases not matched to a gene: 7. This CDR3 is CASSWAGTSPYEQYF. The CDR3 DNA follows: TGTGCCAGCAGTTGGGCCGGGACTAGTCCCTACGAGCAGTACTTC. Variable domain in full (rest from reference TRBV28 and TRBJ2-7): DVKVTQSSRYLVKRTGEKVFLECVQDMDHENMFWYRQDPGLGLRLIYFSYDVKMKEKGDIPEGYSVSREKKERFSLILESASTNQTSMYLCASSWAGTSPYEQYFGPGTRLTVT.

This clonotype has ten or more counts. The V gene is TRBV20-1, the J gene TRBJ2-1; 8 bases align to TRBD2. This CDR3 spans 18 amino acids. Germline CDR1 reads DFQATT; CDR2 reads SNEGSKA (reference sequence). The ends lost 2 bases at V and 10 bases at J; junction bases unmatched: 22. The CDR3 coding sequence is TGCAGTGCTAGATCCGGGACTAGTAGCCGATCATATACATTGGAGCAGTTCTTC. Encoded protein: CSARSGTSSRSYTLEQFF.

The chain combines TRBV20-1 with TRBJ1-5; D is undetermined. The germline V and J ends were trimmed by 4 bases and 9 bases, with 10 bases remaining between them. CDR3 length: 11 residues. Per the germline V gene, CDR1 is DFQATT and CDR2 is SNEGSKA (reference sequence). In DNA form, the CDR3 reads TGCAGTGCTACAAGGGAGGGGCCCCAGCATTTT. Residues: CSATREGPQHF.

This clonotype was detected ten times or more. The V call is TRBV27, the J call TRBJ1-5; D remains unclear. This CDR3 has 17 amino acids. Trimming left V 6 bases short and J 6 bases short, with 24 bases between. Germline V gene lookup returns CDR1 MNHEY and CDR2 SMNVEV (reference sequence). The CDR3: CASSPLGLGRKGQPQHF. CDR3 DNA sequence: TGTGCCAGCAGCCCTCTAGGATTGGGGAGGAAGGGTCAGCCCCAGCATTTT.

With regard to this clonotype: The junction departs from the called germline gene at one end, perhaps through a read error. The chain joins TRBV11-3 to TRBJ2-2; a possible D gene is TRBD2 (6 bases). CDR3 length: 15 residues. The V gene's germline CDR1 is SGHNT and CDR2 YENEEA. CDR3 sequence: CASSLRDLGGGELSF. CDR3 coding DNA: TGTGCCAGCAGCTTACGGGACCTGGGAGGCGGGGAGCTGTCTTTT.

This clonotype has at least ten counts. The chain is built from TRBV12-3 or TRBV12-4 and TRBJ2-7; TRBD2 agrees at 8 bases. Germline trimming cut 5 bases from V and 6 bases from J; bases unmatched to any gene: 9. The length of the CDR3 is 14 residues. DNA of the CDR3: TGTGCCAGCAGTCCGGGACTAGGAGTCGCCGAGCAGTACTTC. This codes for CASSPGLGVAEQYF.

This clonotype occurred a few times. The chain employs TRBV11-3 and TRBJ1-4; no clear D gene. The CDR3 is 14 residues long. The ends were cut back, 5 bases at V and 0 bases at J, with 7 bases in the middle. Looked up from germline, CDR1 is SGHNT and CDR2 is YENEEA. The CDR3 region has the DNA TGTGCCAGCAGCCCCAACACAACTAATGAAAAACTGTTTTTT. This translates into CASSPNTTNEKLFF.

This clonotype was recorded many times. This rearrangement joins TRBV10-3 to TRBJ2-1; 8 bases agree with TRBD1. Unmatched junction bases numbered 4, after V lost 2 bases and J lost 7 bases. The CDR3 contains 14 residues. Germline V gene sequence: CDR1 ENHRY, CDR2 SYGVKD. Here the CDR3 DNA reads TGTGCCATCAGTGAGCAGGGGGCACGGAATGAGCAGTTCTTC. Amino acid sequence: CAISEQGARNEQFF.

V is TRBV9 and J is TRBJ2-1; 7 nucleotides match TRBD1. The V segment lost 1 base and the J segment 10 bases; nucleotides outside the gene matches: 8. Germline CDR1 is SGDLS and CDR2 is YYNGEE. This CDR3 spans 14 amino acids. The CDR3 here is CASSVSDRVEEQFF. In DNA form, the CDR3 reads TGTGCCAGCAGCGTAAGCGACAGGGTTGAGGAGCAGTTCTTC.

The chain employs TRBV14 and TRBJ2-2; 9 bases are shared with TRBD1. The CDR3 has 15 residues. Unmatched junction bases numbered 6, after V lost 3 bases and J lost 7 bases. The germline gives CDR1 SGHDN, CDR2 FVKESK. The CDR3, as DNA: TGTGCCAGCAGCCAGTGGACAGGGGTTCTCGGGGAGCTGTTTTTT. Residues: CASSQWTGVLGELFF. The full variable domain, its missing parts supplied by reference TRBV14 and TRBJ2-2, is EAGVTQFPSHSVIEKGQTVTLRCDPISGHDNLYWYRRVMGKEIKFLLHFVKESKQDESGMPNNRFLAERTGGTYSTLKVQPAELEDSGVYFCASSQWTGVLGELFFGEGSRLTVL.

This clonotype was detected a few times. The chain joins TRBV5-6 to TRBJ1-4; D unresolved. V lost 4 bases to trimming and J lost 3 bases, with 13 bases between them. The CDR3 loop spans 15 amino acids. Germline CDR1 and CDR2: SGHDT and YYEEEE. The CDR3 here is CASSLTVHSNEKLFF. In DNA form, the CDR3 reads TGTGCCAGCAGCCTGACGGTTCACTCTAATGAAAAACTGTTTTTT.

This clonotype was recorded at least ten times. The CDR3 DNA is TGTGCCTGGAGTGACGCCAGGGACACTGAAGCTTTCTTT. Its protein product is CAWSDARDTEAFF. The V gene is TRBV30, the J gene TRBJ1-1, with D possibly TRBD1 on 5 matching bases. The CDR3 loop spans 13 amino acids. Germline CDR1 GTSNPN, CDR2 SVGIG (reference sequence). Trimming removed 1 base at V and 3 bases at J, with 9 bases between.

This clonotype was found a few times. The chain employs TRBV28 and TRBJ1-5; D not resolved. V lost 2 bases to trimming and J lost 7 bases, with 9 bases between them. Germline V gene sequence: CDR1 MDHEN, CDR2 SYDVKM. The CDR3 spans 13 residues. CDR3 sequence (DNA): TGTGCCAGCAGTTTAGCTCGGGGACAGCCCCAGCATTTT. It is translated as CASSLARGQPQHF. Full variable domain (remainder filled in from reference TRBV28 and TRBJ1-5): DVKVTQSSRYLVKRTGEKVFLECVQDMDHENMFWYRQDPGLGLRLIYFSYDVKMKEKGDIPEGYSVSREKKERFSLILESASTNQTSMYLCASSLARGQPQHFGDGTRLSIL.

This clonotype appeared many times. The chain couples TRBV10-3 to TRBJ2-2, with 14 bases fitting TRBD2. After removal of 3 bases from V and 5 bases from J, the junction contained 11 bases not matched to a gene. This CDR3 spans 19 amino acids. Germline assignment: CDR1 ENHRY and CDR2 SYGVKD. CDR3 DNA sequence: TGTGCCATCAGTGAACCGACTAGCGGGAGGGTTCTGGAAACCGGGGAGCTGTTTTTT. This translates into CAISEPTSGRVLETGELFF.

J is TRBJ2-7 and V is TRBV5-1; TRBD1 is a possible D gene (6 bases). Trimming cost V 3 bases and J 2 bases, with 12 bases left between them. Germline V gives CDR1 SGHRS, CDR2 YFSETQ. This CDR3 is 14 amino acids long. CDR3 in DNA: TGCGCCAGCAGCTCCGGGACAAGAACCTACGAGCAGTACTTC. It codes for CASSSGTRTYEQYF.

This clonotype came up many times. The gene calls are TRBV29-1 and TRBJ2-2, with D possibly being TRBD1 (5 bases). Per the germline V gene, CDR1 is SQVTM and CDR2 is ANQGSEA. V was clipped by 4 bases and J by 2 bases, with 11 bases between them. There are 14 residues in the CDR3. This chain's CDR3 is CSVVVGPNTGELFF. For the CDR3, the DNA is TGCAGCGTTGTGGTGGGGCCTAACACCGGGGAGCTGTTTTTT.

This clonotype was seen ten or more times. V usage is TRBV27 and J usage is TRBJ2-1, with 8 bases fitting TRBD2. Germline values: CDR1 MNHEY, CDR2 SMNVEV (reference sequence). This CDR3 contains 16 residues. Losses at the gene ends were 2 bases for V and 4 bases for J; bases not matched to a gene: 7. For the CDR3, the DNA is TGTGCCAGCAGTTTAGGTAGACTAGCGCTGTACAATGAGCAGTTCTTC. Protein product: CASSLGRLALYNEQFF.

This clonotype was counted many times. The V call is TRBV29-1, the J call TRBJ2-1, with TRBD2 matching over 9 bases. The CDR3 is 13 amino acids. Germline CDR1 and CDR2: SQVTM and ANQGSEA. Trimming took 7 bases from V and 4 from J; bases not matched to a gene: 5. CDR3 residues: CSAGTSQYNEQFF. The CDR3 nucleotides are TGCAGCGCCGGGACTAGCCAGTACAATGAGCAGTTCTTC.

CDR3 amino acids: CASRISSYNSPLHF. The CDR3 region has the DNA TGTGCCAGTAGGATAAGCTCCTATAATTCACCCCTCCACTTT. This chain connects TRBV19 to TRBJ1-6; D is ambiguous. Germline V gene sequence: CDR1 LNHDA, CDR2 SQIVND (reference sequence). CDR3 length: 14 amino acids. V gave up 6 bases and J gave up 0 bases, with 6 bases separating them. Looking up the rest from reference TRBV19 and TRBJ1-6 gives the full variable domain: DGGITQSPKYLFRKEGQNVTLSCEQNLNHDAMYWYRQDPGQGLRLIYYSQIVNDFQKGDIAEGYSVSREKKESFPLTVTSAQKNPTAFYLCASRISSYNSPLHFGNGTRLTVT.

The V call is TRBV10-2, the J call TRBJ2-7; 9 positions match TRBD2. This CDR3 has 17 amino acids. V trimming: 4 bases; J trimming: 3 bases; junction bases outside the gene matches: 13. Germline V lookup: CDR1 WSHSY, CDR2 SAAADI. The CDR3 loop reads CASSVTSGYYTHYEQYF. CDR3 coding DNA: TGCGCCAGCAGTGTGACTAGCGGTTACTACACGCACTACGAGCAGTACTTC.

This clonotype was detected ten times or more. The chain has TRBV2 and TRBJ2-5; 9 positions match TRBD1. The germline V gene encodes CDR1 SNHLY and CDR2 FYNNEI. Losses at the gene ends were 4 bases for V and 3 bases for J; bases not matched to a gene: 3. The CDR3 totals 14 residues. For the CDR3, the DNA is TGTGCCAGCAGTGGACGGACAGGGGAAGAGACCCAGTACTTC. Translated, it gives CASSGRTGEETQYF.

This clonotype has more than one count but fewer than ten. V usage is TRBV20-1 and J usage is TRBJ2-3; D may be TRBD1 (6 bases). Germline CDR1 DFQATT, CDR2 SNEGSKA (reference sequence). Trimming took off 1 base at V and 1 base at J, with 15 bases between the two ends. The CDR3 runs to 16 residues. As DNA, the CDR3 is TGCAGTGCTAGAGCCGCCAGGGGTTTTGGCACAGATACGCAGTATTTT. Its protein is CSARAARGFGTDTQYF.

The chain has TRBV7-9 and TRBJ2-7; 7 bases are a match to TRBD1. The germline CDR1 and CDR2 sequences are SEHNR and FQNEAQ (reference sequence). Germline trimming cut 5 bases from V and 4 bases from J; bases unmatched to any gene: 11. The CDR3 is made up of 15 amino acids. CDR3 protein: CASSRGTAWGYEQYF. The CDR3 region has the DNA TGTGCCAGCAGCCGAGGGACAGCCTGGGGATACGAGCAGTACTTC.

This clonotype was detected ten times or more. The rearrangement links TRBV7-9 to TRBJ2-1; 9 bases are shared with TRBD1. Germline lookup yields CDR1 SEHNR and CDR2 FQNEAQ (reference sequence). The J segment lost 3 bases and the V segment lost 5 bases, leaving 5 bases of the junction unmatched. The CDR3 runs to 15 residues. Here the CDR3 DNA reads TGTGCCAGCAGCCCGCGACAGGGGGGCTACAATGAGCAGTTCTTC. Its protein is CASSPRQGGYNEQFF.

This clonotype was detected ten times or more. This chain connects TRBV7-8 to TRBJ2-3, with 8 bases identical to TRBD1. The CDR3 is 18 amino acids. V gave up 4 bases and J gave up 4 bases; unmatched junction bases: 16. Germline V gene lookup returns CDR1 SGHVS and CDR2 FQNEAQ. The CDR3 region is CASSSPGSAGGLADTQYF. The CDR3 nucleotides read TGTGCCAGCAGCTCACCGGGGAGCGCAGGGGGCCTCGCAGATACGCAGTATTTT.

Ten or more counts support this clonotype. CDR3 residues: CSARMSEVVNEQFF. The DNA for the CDR3 is TGCAGTGCTAGAATGTCAGAGGTGGTGAATGAGCAGTTCTTC. J is TRBJ2-1 and V is TRBV20-1; the D is unclear. The CDR3 covers 14 residues. V dropped 2 bases and J dropped 7 bases, with 15 bases sitting between them. CDR1 is DFQATT, CDR2 SNEGSKA, per germline (reference sequence).